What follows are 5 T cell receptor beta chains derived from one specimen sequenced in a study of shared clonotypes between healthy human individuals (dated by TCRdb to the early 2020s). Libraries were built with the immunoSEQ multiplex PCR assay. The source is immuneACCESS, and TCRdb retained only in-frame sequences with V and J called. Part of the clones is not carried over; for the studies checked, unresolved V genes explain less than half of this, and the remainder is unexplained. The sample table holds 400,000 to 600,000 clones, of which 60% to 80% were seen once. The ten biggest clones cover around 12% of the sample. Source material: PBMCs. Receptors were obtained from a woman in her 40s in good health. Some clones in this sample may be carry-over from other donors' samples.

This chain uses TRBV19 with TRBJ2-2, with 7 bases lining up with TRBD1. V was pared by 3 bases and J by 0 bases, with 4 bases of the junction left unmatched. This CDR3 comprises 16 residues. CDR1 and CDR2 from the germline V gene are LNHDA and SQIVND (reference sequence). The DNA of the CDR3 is TGTGCCAGTAGTATTCGACAGGGCGCGAACACCGGGGAGCTGTTTTTT. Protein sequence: CASSIRQGANTGELFF.

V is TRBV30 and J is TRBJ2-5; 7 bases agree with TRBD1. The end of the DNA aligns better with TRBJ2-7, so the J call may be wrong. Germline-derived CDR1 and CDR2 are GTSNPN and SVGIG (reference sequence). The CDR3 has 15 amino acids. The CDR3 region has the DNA TGTGCCTGGAGTGTAGGGACAGTTGCTAGCTACGAGCAGTACTTC. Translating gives CAWSVGTVASYEQYF.

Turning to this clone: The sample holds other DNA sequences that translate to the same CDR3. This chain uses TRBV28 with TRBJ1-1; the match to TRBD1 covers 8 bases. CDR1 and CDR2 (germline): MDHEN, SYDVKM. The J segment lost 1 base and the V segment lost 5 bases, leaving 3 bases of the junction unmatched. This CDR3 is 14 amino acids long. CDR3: CASSPGTGNTEAFF. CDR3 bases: TGTGCCAGCAGTCCCGGGACAGGGAACACTGAAGCTTTCTTT. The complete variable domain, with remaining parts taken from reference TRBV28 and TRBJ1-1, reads DVKVTQSSRYLVKRTGEKVFLECVQDMDHENMFWYRQDPGLGLRLIYFSYDVKMKEKGDIPEGYSVSREKKERFSLILESASTNQTSMYLCASSPGTGNTEAFFGQGTRLTVV.

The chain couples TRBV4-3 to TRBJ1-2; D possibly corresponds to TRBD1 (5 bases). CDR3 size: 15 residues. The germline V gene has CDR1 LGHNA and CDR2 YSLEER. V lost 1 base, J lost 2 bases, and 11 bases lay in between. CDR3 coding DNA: TGCGCCAGCAGCCAAGGGGCAGGGCAAAACTATGGCTACACCTTC. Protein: CASSQGAGQNYGYTF.

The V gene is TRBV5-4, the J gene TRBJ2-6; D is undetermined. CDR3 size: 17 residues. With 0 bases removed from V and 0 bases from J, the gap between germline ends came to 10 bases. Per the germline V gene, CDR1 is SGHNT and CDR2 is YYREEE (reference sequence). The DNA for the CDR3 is TGTGCCAGCAGCTTGGAGGCCCCTTTCTCTGGGGCCAACGTCCTGACTTTC. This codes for CASSLEAPFSGANVLTF.